What follows describes a single T cell receptor (beta chain). Its antigen is not identified. PCR amplification relied on 60 Vbeta primers (plus 13 Jbeta primers). Profiling relied on immunoSEQ multiplex PCR, and the TCRdb table lists in-frame clones only, not all of them. The profile shows 200,000 to 250,000 clones, about four fifths of them singletons. The data were obtained in a study of cytomegalovirus exposure and HLA in healthy donors. General observations from the study: Researchers catalogued about 160 TCR beta chains as cytomegalovirus-associated. Productive status was seen about 90% or about 30% of the time for most TCR beta V segments in an earlier analysis.

The CDR3 has 15 amino acids. V dropped 2 bases and J dropped 3 bases, with 14 bases sitting between them. Looked up from germline, CDR1 is LGHNA and CDR2 is YNFKEQ. The receptor comes from a woman aged 40-49 years in good health and CMV-seropositive. This chain uses TRBV4-2 with TRBJ2-7; possibly TRBD1 for D (5 bases). The sequenced sample consisted of PBMCs. Here the CDR3 DNA reads TGTGCCAGCAGCCAAAGTCAGGGATCCGTCTACGAGCAGTACTTC. Its protein is CASSQSQGSVYEQYF.